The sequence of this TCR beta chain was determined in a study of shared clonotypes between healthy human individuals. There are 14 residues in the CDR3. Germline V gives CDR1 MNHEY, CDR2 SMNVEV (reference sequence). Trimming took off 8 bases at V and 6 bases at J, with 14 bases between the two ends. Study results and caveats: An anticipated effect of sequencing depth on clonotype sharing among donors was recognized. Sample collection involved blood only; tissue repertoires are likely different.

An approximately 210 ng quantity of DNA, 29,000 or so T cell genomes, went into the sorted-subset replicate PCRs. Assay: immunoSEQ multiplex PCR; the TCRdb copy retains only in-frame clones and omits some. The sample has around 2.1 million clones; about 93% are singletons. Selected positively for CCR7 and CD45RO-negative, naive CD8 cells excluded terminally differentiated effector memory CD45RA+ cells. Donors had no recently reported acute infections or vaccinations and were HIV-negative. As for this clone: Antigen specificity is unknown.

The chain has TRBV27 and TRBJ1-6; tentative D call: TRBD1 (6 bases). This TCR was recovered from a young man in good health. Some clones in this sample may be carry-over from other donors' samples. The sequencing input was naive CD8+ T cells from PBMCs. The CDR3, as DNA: TGTGCCAGCCAACAGGGAAGCGGTAATTCACCCCTCCACTTT. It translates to CASQQGSGNSPLHF.